This T cell receptor beta chain was captured in a study of Ad26.COV2.S vaccination and SARS-CoV-2 variants. On the study more broadly: Participants got Ad26.COV2.S intramuscularly, once or twice 56 days apart. General observations from the study: Spike-specific TCR breadth in vaccine recipients exceeded that seen in placebo recipients.

Germline CDR1 and CDR2: SEHNR and FQNEAQ (reference sequence). This CDR3 region has 17 residues. The V gene lost 0 bases and the J gene lost 6 bases, with 20 bases spanning the gap. Produced via immunoSEQ multiplex PCR; TCRdb's table is partial and in-frame only. The sample shows 350,000 to 550,000 clones, 75% to 90% of them seen only once. This clone has only one observation. Its specificity is not known. Treatment indicated: approximately 18 received Ad26.COV2.S at low or high dose, single or two shots; 5 received placebo; per-sample allocation not given. At day 63 after the first vaccine or placebo injection, samples were drawn.

The sample consisted of peripheral blood, taken in a trial of Ad26.COV2.S vaccine versus placebo. The chain uses TRBV7-9 and TRBJ1-2, with D uncertain. The TCR comes from a person aged 18-60 years who received the Ad26.COV2.S COVID-19 vaccine or a placebo. CDR3 sequence reads: CASSLARVLPARHGYTF. CDR3 sequence (DNA): TGTGCCAGCAGCTTAGCCCGGGTGCTTCCCGCAAGGCATGGCTACACCTTC.